Shown below are 9 T cell receptor beta chains from a single sample sequenced in a study of blood T cell repertoires in COVID-19. Sequenced by immunoSEQ multiplex PCR; TCRdb stores in-frame clones only, minus some. This sample has approximately 240,000 clones, with 80% to 85% found just once. Specimen: peripheral blood. These receptors all come from a woman aged 55-69 years with acute or convalescent COVID-19.

The gene calls are TRBV6-6 and TRBJ1-5; 9 bases agree with TRBD1. This CDR3 is built from 20 residues. Trimming at V came to 5 bases and at J to 6 bases, leaving 23 bases not matched to a gene. In germline, CDR1 is MNHNY, CDR2 SVGAGI (reference sequence). The CDR3 region has the DNA TGTGCCAGCAGTCTTGGGGCGGCACAGGGGGCTTCGGTACCCCTTCAGCCCCAGCATTTT. Amino acid sequence: CASSLGAAQGASVPLQPQHF.

This clone was detected once. This CDR3 reads CATKWARGGQSSGNTIYF. The CDR3 nucleotides read TGTGCCACCAAGTGGGCTCGTGGGGGACAAAGCTCTGGAAACACCATATATTTT. The chain carries TRBV7-9 and TRBJ1-3, with D perhaps matching TRBD1 (6 bases). Germline V gene data show CDR1 as SEHNR and CDR2 as FQNEAQ (reference sequence). The ends were cut back, 10 bases at V and 0 bases at J, with 25 bases in the middle. The CDR3 covers 18 residues.

This clone came up a few times. Other DNA variants within this sample encode the same CDR3. This sequence joins TRBV6-2 or TRBV6-3 and TRBJ2-6, with D unresolved. The V gene's germline CDR1 is MNHEY and CDR2 SVGEGT. V lost 0 bases, J lost 0 bases, and 3 bases lay in between. There are 15 residues in the CDR3. The DNA for the CDR3 is TGTGCCAGCAGTTACTCGGCCTCTGGGGCCAACGTCCTGACTTTC. Translation: CASSYSASGANVLTF.

The J gene is TRBJ1-2, the V gene TRBV2, with D maybe TRBD1 (5 bases). CDR1 and CDR2 from the germline V gene are SNHLY and FYNNEI. V gave up 4 bases and J gave up 3 bases, with 15 bases separating them. The CDR3 consists of 15 residues. The CDR3 DNA reads as TGTGCCAGCAGTGGCGGCAGCGGGACCTACTATGGCTACACCTTC. It specifies CASSGGSGTYYGYTF.

The chain employs TRBV2 and TRBJ2-5; possible D gene TRBD1, 5 bases. Germline CDR1 and CDR2: SNHLY and FYNNEI. Between the trimmed V and J ends, which lost 5 bases and 5 bases, there was a span of 12 bases. The CDR3 extends over 13 amino acids. CDR3 DNA: TGTGCCAGCAGTCCAGGGTTGTTGGAGACCCAGTACTTC. Protein product: CASSPGLLETQYF. The full variable domain, in which reference TRBV2 and TRBJ2-5 provide the parts outside the CDR3, is EPEVTQTPSHQVTQMGQEVILRCVPISNHLYFYWYRQILGQKVEFLVSFYNNEISEKSEIFDDQFSVERPDGSNFTLKIRSTKLEDSAMYFCASSPGLLETQYFGPGTRLLVL.

V is TRBV4-2 and J is TRBJ1-6; possibly TRBD1 for D (6 bases). Trimming stripped 0 bases from V and 5 bases from J, with 11 bases between. Germline V gene sequence: CDR1 LGHNA, CDR2 YNFKEQ. The CDR3 extends over 16 amino acids. CDR3 coding DNA: TGTGCCAGCAGCCAAGATGGGTCAGGGGATAATTCACCCCTCCACTTT. It translates to CASSQDGSGDNSPLHF.

The gene calls are TRBV2 and TRBJ2-1; 12 nucleotides line up with TRBD2. J gave up 4 bases and V 5 bases, and 3 bases lay outside the gene matches. The CDR3 has 15 residues. Germline values: CDR1 SNHLY, CDR2 FYNNEI. The CDR3 sequence is CASSFLAGGYNEQFF. The CDR3 DNA is TGTGCCAGCAGTTTCCTAGCGGGGGGGTACAATGAGCAGTTCTTC. The variable domain in full, with the rest retrieved from reference TRBV2 and TRBJ2-1, is EPEVTQTPSHQVTQMGQEVILRCVPISNHLYFYWYRQILGQKVEFLVSFYNNEISEKSEIFDDQFSVERPDGSNFTLKIRSTKLEDSAMYFCASSFLAGGYNEQFFGPGTRLTVL.

The chain combines TRBV21-1 with TRBJ1-1; TRBD1 was called by the table and not checked on the DNA. TRBV21-1 is a documented pseudogene. This CDR3 has 15 residues. The CDR3 DNA sequence: TGTGCCAGCAGCAAAGGGGGACAGAGGGACACTGAAGCTTTCTTT. This translates into CASSKGGQRDTEAFF.

J is TRBJ1-3 and V is TRBV10-3; 7 bases are a match to TRBD1. Germline lookup yields CDR1 ENHRY and CDR2 SYGVKD. The CDR3 extends over 14 amino acids. V was clipped by 10 bases and J by 0 bases; unmatched bases: 6. CDR3: CATGTEDSGNTIYF. The CDR3 DNA reads as TGTGCCACCGGGACAGAGGACTCTGGAAACACCATATATTTT.